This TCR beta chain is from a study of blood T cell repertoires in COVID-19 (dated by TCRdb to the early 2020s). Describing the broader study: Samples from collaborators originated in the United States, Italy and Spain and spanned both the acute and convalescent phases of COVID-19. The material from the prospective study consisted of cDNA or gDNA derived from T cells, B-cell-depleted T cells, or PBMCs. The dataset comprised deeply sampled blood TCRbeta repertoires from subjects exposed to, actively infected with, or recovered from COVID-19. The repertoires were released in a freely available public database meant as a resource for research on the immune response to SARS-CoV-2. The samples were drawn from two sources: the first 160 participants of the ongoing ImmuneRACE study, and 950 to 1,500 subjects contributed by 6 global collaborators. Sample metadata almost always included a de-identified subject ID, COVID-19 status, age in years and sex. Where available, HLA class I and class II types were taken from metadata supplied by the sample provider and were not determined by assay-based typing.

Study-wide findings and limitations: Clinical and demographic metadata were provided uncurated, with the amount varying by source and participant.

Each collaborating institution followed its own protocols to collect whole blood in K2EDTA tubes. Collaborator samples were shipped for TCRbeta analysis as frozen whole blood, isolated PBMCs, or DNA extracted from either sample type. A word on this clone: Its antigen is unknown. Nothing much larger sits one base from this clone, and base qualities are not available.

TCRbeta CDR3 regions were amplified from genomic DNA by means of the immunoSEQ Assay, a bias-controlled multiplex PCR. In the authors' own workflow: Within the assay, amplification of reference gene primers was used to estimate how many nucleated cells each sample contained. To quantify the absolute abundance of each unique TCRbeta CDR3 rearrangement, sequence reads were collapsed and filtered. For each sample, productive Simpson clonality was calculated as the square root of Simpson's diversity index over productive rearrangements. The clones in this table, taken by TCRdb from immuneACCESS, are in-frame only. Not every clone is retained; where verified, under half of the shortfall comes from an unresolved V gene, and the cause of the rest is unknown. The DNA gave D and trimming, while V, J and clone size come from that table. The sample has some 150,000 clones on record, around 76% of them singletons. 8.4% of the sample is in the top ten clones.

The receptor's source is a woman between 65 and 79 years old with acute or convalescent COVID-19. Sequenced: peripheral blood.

The CDR3 region reads CASSSGGSNTGELFF. The nucleotide sequence is given as TGTGCCAGCAGCTCCGGCGGATCGAACACCGGGGAGCTGTTTTTT. The chain links TRBV11-3 with TRBJ2-2, with the D gene not clear enough to name. CDR1 SGHNT and CDR2 YENEEA are derived from the germline V gene. Counted from cysteine to phenylalanine, this CDR3 has 15 amino acids. The kept DNA is CDR3 alone, 45 bases in frame from the first base. A distance of 9 bases separates the germline ends of V and J, which lose 4 bases and 0 bases respectively. Joined to the reference TRBV11-3 and TRBJ2-2 proteins, this CDR3 gives the full variable domain: EAGVVQSPRYKIIEKKQPVAFWCNPISGHNTLYWYLQNLGQGPELLIRYENEEAVDDSQLPKDRFSAERLKGVDSTLKIQPAELGDSAVYLCASSSGGSNTGELFFGEGSRLTVL.